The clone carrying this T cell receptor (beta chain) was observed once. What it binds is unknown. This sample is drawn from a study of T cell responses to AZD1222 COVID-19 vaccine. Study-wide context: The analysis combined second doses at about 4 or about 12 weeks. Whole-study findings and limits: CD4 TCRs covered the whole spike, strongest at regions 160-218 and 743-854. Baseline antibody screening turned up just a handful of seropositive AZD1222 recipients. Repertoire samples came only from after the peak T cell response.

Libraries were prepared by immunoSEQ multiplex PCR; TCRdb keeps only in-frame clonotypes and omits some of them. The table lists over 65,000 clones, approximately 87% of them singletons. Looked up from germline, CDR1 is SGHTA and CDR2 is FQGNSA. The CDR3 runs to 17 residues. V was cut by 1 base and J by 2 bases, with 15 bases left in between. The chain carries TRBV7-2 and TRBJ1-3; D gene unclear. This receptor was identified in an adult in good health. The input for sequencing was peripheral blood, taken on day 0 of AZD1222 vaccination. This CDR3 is CASSLGSQLIAGNTIYF. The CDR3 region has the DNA TGTGCCAGCAGCTTAGGGAGTCAGCTAATCGCTGGAAACACCATATATTTT.